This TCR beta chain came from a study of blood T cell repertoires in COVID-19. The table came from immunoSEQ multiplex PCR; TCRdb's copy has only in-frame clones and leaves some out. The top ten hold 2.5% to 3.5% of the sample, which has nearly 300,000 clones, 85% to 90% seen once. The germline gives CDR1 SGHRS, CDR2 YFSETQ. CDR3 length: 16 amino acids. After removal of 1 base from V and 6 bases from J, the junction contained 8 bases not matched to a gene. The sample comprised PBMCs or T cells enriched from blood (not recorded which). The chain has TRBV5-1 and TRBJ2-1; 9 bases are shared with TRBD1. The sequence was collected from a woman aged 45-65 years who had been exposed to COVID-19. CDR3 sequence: CASSLTPGTGTNEQFF. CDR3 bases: TGCGCCAGCAGCTTGACGCCGGGGACAGGGACCAATGAGCAGTTCTTC.